A selection of T cell receptor beta chains follows, all from one sample in a study of blood T cell repertoires in COVID-19. Using immunoSEQ multiplex PCR, the repertoire was profiled, and TCRdb retains in-frame clones only, with some absent. Of 200,000 to 250,000 clones listed, about four fifths were seen once; the top ten hold 1.8%. The sequenced sample was PBMCs or T cells enriched from blood (not recorded which). The receptor source for this set is a man in his 60s who had recovered from COVID-19. The conserved cysteine and the conserved F or W are not part of the CDR3 here. D genes are given only for firm matches. Expanded clones get a size class; other rows say once, few or many, or leave the size out.

>.|TRBV27|TRBD1|TRBJ1-6
ASSLSIKGTVNSPLH
>.|TRBV19|.|TRBJ1-1
ASTFPGGYTEAF
>.|TRBV7-6|.|TRBJ1-2
ASSLEGYREANYGYT
>few|TRBV7-9|TRBD1|TRBJ1-1
ASSLEGQAPEAF
>.|TRBV4-1|.|TRBJ2-7
ASSQGGGYEQY
>.|TRBV2|TRBD2|TRBJ2-7
ASTLAGVAYEQY
>.|TRBV24-1|TRBD1|TRBJ1-4
ATSDTGTGHEKLF
>.|TRBV2|TRBD1|TRBJ2-1
ASSLQGAASYNEQF
>.|TRBV7-9|TRBD1|TRBJ2-3
ASSLAWDREPDTQY
>many|TRBV4-2|TRBD2|TRBJ2-5
ASSASGGAFDGTQY
>.|TRBV5-1|TRBD2|TRBJ2-3
ASSPPSGTSTDTQY
>.|TRBV29-1|.|TRBJ2-1
SGQSSYNEQF
>.|TRBV6-2/TRBV6-3|TRBD2|TRBJ2-7
ASSRTSGGSCEQY
>.|TRBV7-2|TRBD1|TRBJ2-3
ASSPEGQTTDTQY
>.|TRBV27|.|TRBJ1-2
ASSLSGGNYGYT
>.|TRBV15|.|TRBJ2-3
ATSRGQGGLDTQY
>few|TRBV25-1|.|TRBJ1-2
ASSDRAIIGYT
>.|TRBV3-1/TRBV3-2|.|TRBJ1-2
ASSSRGQINYGYT
>.|TRBV6-5|TRBD1|TRBJ2-5
ASSGTGLETQY
>.|TRBV7-2|.|TRBJ1-1
ASSLWTDRNTEAF
>.|TRBV5-4|TRBD1|TRBJ2-1
ASSSGTGRDNEQF
>.|TRBV6-5|TRBD2|TRBJ2-2
HTSGGPTGELF
>.|TRBV24-1|TRBD1|TRBJ1-4
ATSDGQGATNEKLF
>.|TRBV7-2|.|TRBJ2-2
ASSLAALNTGELF
>.|TRBV19|.|TRBJ1-3
ASSIGGQISGNTIY
>.|TRBV27|TRBD1|TRBJ1-2
ASSERTGLGYGYT
>.|TRBV5-4|.|TRBJ2-6
ASSLEGGSLSGANVLT
>once|TRBV5-5|TRBD1|TRBJ1-4
ASSLSAGTGQGKLF